These 11 T cell receptor beta chains were sequenced from one sample in a study of cytomegalovirus exposure and HLA in healthy donors (dated by TCRdb to about 2017). The library was built by means of the immunoSEQ multiplex PCR assay. The multiplex PCR relied on a mix of 60 forward primers for TCR Vbeta segments and 13 reverse primers for TCR Jbeta segments. In TCRdb, the immuneACCESS table is reduced to in-frame sequences with V and J assigned. These tables do not hold every clone; where another copy was compared, an unresolved V gene accounts for under half, and the others remain unexplained. This sample has about 43,000 clones in its table, and around 58% of those were observed once. The top ten hold about 12% of the sample. Sequencing was carried out using PBMCs. The origin of the receptors is a man aged 55 to 70 in good health and CMV-seropositive.

The gene calls are TRBV29-1 and TRBJ2-2; D gene ambiguous. CDR1 is SQVTM and CDR2 is ANQGSEA in the germline V gene. V lost 7 bases and J lost 2, with 8 bases in between. The CDR3 runs 12 residues. The CDR3 spells CSAPINTGELFF. CDR3 coding DNA: TGCAGCGCCCCTATAAACACCGGGGAGCTGTTTTTT.

The chain joins TRBV6-1 to TRBJ2-7, with 7 positions matching TRBD2. V was pared by 3 bases and J by 5 bases, with 7 bases of the junction left unmatched. Germline-derived CDR1 and CDR2 are MNHNS and SASEGT. This CDR3 region has 14 residues. The CDR3, as DNA: TGTGCCAGCAGTGACCTAGCGGACTCGAACGAGCAGTACTTC. This codes for CASSDLADSNEQYF.

J is TRBJ2-5 and V is TRBV2; D is possibly TRBD1 (6 bases). The germline V gene has CDR1 SNHLY and CDR2 FYNNEI. CDR3 length: 14 residues. Trimming pared 7 bases from V and 7 bases from J, leaving 19 bases between. CDR3 sequence reads: CASKTDRIHGTQYF. CDR3 nucleotides: TGTGCCAGCAAAACAGACAGGATCCACGGGACCCAGTACTTC.

J is TRBJ2-1 and V is TRBV2; 9 positions match TRBD2. Per germline, CDR1 SNHLY and CDR2 FYNNEI. Losses at the gene ends were 7 bases for V and 2 bases for J; bases not matched to a gene: 6. This CDR3 has 15 amino acids. The CDR3 sequence is CASKGLAGPYNEQFF. The CDR3 DNA sequence: TGTGCCAGCAAGGGGCTAGCGGGGCCCTACAATGAGCAGTTCTTC.

This clone was detected only once. This rearrangement joins TRBV30 to TRBJ2-7, with 7 bases aligning to TRBD2. This CDR3 has 15 amino acids. J gave up 3 bases and V 0 bases, and 8 bases lay outside the gene matches. The germline V gene encodes CDR1 GTSNPN and CDR2 SVGIG (reference sequence). DNA of the CDR3: TGTGCCTGGAGTGTATTTGGCGGGAGAGGCTACGAGCAGTACTTC. As protein: CAWSVFGGRGYEQYF.

The chain links TRBV4-2 to TRBJ1-2; 7 bases agree with TRBD1. The germline V gene has CDR1 LGHNA and CDR2 YNFKEQ. The CDR3 length is 14 residues. The junction had 4 bases not matched to a gene; V was cut back by 4 bases and J by 2 bases. CDR3 protein: CASSPLDRNYGYTF. The CDR3 DNA follows: TGTGCCAGCAGCCCATTGGACAGGAACTATGGCTACACCTTC.

In this sample, this clone turned up a few times. The chain joins TRBV7-2 to TRBJ2-3; D gene uncertain. V lost 3 bases and J lost 2, with 9 bases in between. The germline V gene encodes CDR1 SGHTA and CDR2 FQGNSA. The CDR3 consists of 14 residues. CDR3 in amino acids: CASSFSGYTDTQYF. In DNA form, the CDR3 reads TGTGCCAGCAGCTTTTCCGGGTACACAGATACGCAGTATTTT.

This chain connects TRBV11-3 to TRBJ2-2, with D perhaps matching TRBD1 (5 bases). With 0 bases removed from V and 3 bases from J, the gap between germline ends came to 14 bases. Looked up from germline, CDR1 is SGHNT and CDR2 is YENEEA. The CDR3 covers 17 residues. The CDR3 loop is CASSLESQGEDTGELFF. CDR3 in DNA: TGTGCCAGCAGCTTAGAATCGCAGGGCGAGGACACCGGGGAGCTGTTTTTT.

The chain employs TRBV15 and TRBJ2-7; D may be TRBD2 (6 bases). The CDR3 length is 14 residues. Germline CDR1 LNHNV, CDR2 YYDKDF (reference sequence). V was pared by 1 base and J by 5 bases, with 12 bases between. The CDR3 region has the DNA TGTGCCACCAGCAGAGGAGGACTATTCGACGAGCAGTACTTC. Translation: CATSRGGLFDEQYF.

V gene TRBV19 combines with J gene TRBJ2-3; possibly TRBD1 for D (6 bases). The germline CDR1 and CDR2 sequences are LNHDA and SQIVND (reference sequence). Trimming cost V 4 bases and J 8 bases, with 19 bases left between them. The CDR3 is 15 residues long. The CDR3, as DNA: TGTGCCAGTAGTAGCCAACAGGGACCTGGGGGTACGCAGTATTTT. Amino acid sequence: CASSSQQGPGGTQYF.

CDR3 residues: CATRQDSADTQYF. The CDR3 DNA sequence: TGCGCCACCAGACAGGATTCAGCAGATACGCAGTATTTT. The J gene is TRBJ2-3, the V gene TRBV10-1; possibly TRBD1 for D (6 bases). V was clipped by 10 bases and J by 4 bases, with 15 bases between them. Germline V gene lookup returns CDR1 WNHNN and CDR2 SYGVQD (reference sequence). CDR3 size: 13 residues.